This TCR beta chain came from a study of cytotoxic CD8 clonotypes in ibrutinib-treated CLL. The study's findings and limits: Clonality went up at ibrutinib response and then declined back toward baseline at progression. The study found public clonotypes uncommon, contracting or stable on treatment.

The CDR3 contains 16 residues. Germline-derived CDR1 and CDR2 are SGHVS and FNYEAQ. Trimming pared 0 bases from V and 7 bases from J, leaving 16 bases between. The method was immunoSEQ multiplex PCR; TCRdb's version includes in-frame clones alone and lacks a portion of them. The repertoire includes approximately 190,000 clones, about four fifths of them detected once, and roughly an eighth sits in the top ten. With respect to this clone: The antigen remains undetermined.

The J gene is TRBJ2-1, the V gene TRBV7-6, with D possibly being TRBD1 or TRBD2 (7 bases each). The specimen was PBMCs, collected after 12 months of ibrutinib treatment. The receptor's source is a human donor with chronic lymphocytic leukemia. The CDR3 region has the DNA TGTGCCAGCAGCTTAGCTATCCAGGGGGGGCTGAATGAGCAGTTCTTC. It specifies CASSLAIQGGLNEQFF.